Below are 14 T cell receptor beta chains sequenced from a single sample in a study of beta chain features in type 1 diabetes (dated by TCRdb to between 2017 and 2018). The method was the immunoSEQ multiplex PCR assay. The High Capacity cDNA Reverse Transcription Kit was used to reverse transcribe all of the isolated RNA, meaning that expressed TCRB transcripts were what got sequenced. The table was pulled from immuneACCESS by TCRdb, which kept in-frame rearrangements only. Such tables lose some clones; where checked, under half of the loss comes from unresolved V genes, and the rest has no known cause. Within this sample are some 140,000 clones, with approximately 10% of them counted one time only. The ten biggest clones cover 0.65% to 0.75% of the sample. Broader findings and caveats from the paper: In all four CD4+ subsets, TCRB CDR3 length was moderately but significantly shorter in type 1 diabetes patients.

The antigens these receptors bind are not known. Material: central memory CD4+ T cells from blood. These receptors were obtained from a man aged 25 to 45 with type 1 diabetes.

In its sample, this clone was seen a few times. The chain carries TRBV5-8 and TRBJ2-1; D may be TRBD1 (6 bases). From germline, CDR1 is SGHTS and CDR2 YDEGEE. V was cut by 4 bases and J by 5 bases, with 13 bases left in between. The CDR3 sequence is 14 residues long. In DNA, the CDR3 is TGTGCCAGCAGCAGGGGGAGAAGGGACAATGAGCAGTTCTTC. Residues: CASSRGRRDNEQFF.

The V and J genes are TRBV5-4 and TRBJ2-5, with 14 bases matching TRBD2. Germline V CDR1 and CDR2: SGHNT, YYREEE (reference sequence). Losses at the gene ends were 4 bases for V and 5 bases for J; bases not matched to a gene: 7. This CDR3 comprises 16 residues. DNA of the CDR3: TGTGCCAGCAGCACGACTAGCGGGGGGGCCGGGGAGACCCAGTACTTC. Amino acid sequence: CASSTTSGGAGETQYF. The full variable domain, completed using reference TRBV5-4 and TRBJ2-5, is ETGVTQSPTHLIKTRGQQVTLRCSSQSGHNTVSWYQQALGQGPQFIFQYYREEENGRGNFPPRFSGLQFPNYSSELNVNALELDDSALYLCASSTTSGGAGETQYFGPGTRLLVL.

The chain joins TRBV2 to TRBJ1-6, with D perhaps TRBD1 (5 bases). V was clipped by 8 bases and J by 7 bases, with 15 bases between them. Germline CDR1 is SNHLY and CDR2 is FYNNEI. The CDR3 contains 14 residues. The CDR3 is CASGPGGENSPLHF. The CDR3 DNA follows: TGTGCCAGCGGTCCGGGGGGGGAAAATTCACCCCTCCACTTT.

In this sample, this clone turned up a few times. This chain uses TRBV18 with TRBJ1-1, with D possibly being TRBD1 (5 bases). Germline V gene sequence: CDR1 KGHSH, CDR2 LQKENI. CDR3 length: 16 amino acids. V lost 2 bases and J lost 0, with 13 bases in between. The CDR3 spells CASSPIEGLMNTEAFF. Here the CDR3 DNA reads TGTGCCAGCTCACCAATAGAGGGACTCATGAACACTGAAGCTTTCTTT.

Only a few counts were recorded for this clone. The genes are TRBV7-8 and TRBJ2-5; TRBD1 matches at 7 bases. V lost 5 bases to trimming and J lost 5 bases; unmatched junction nucleotides: 5. Per germline, CDR1 SGHVS and CDR2 FQNEAQ. This CDR3 is 13 amino acids long. Here the CDR3 DNA reads TGTGCCAGCAGCAAGACAGGGATCGAGACCCAGTACTTC. Translating gives CASSKTGIETQYF.

This clone came up a few times. The chain recombines TRBV5-1 with TRBJ2-5; 9 bases align to TRBD1. This CDR3 region has 14 residues. Germline V CDR1 and CDR2: SGHRS, YFSETQ. Trimming cost V 2 bases and J 5 bases; bases outside gene matches: 4. CDR3 sequence reads: CASSFGTGTETQYF. CDR3 nucleotides: TGCGCCAGCAGCTTTGGGACAGGGACGGAGACCCAGTACTTC.

This clone occurred a few times. V gene TRBV5-4 combines with J gene TRBJ2-7, with 10 bases that match TRBD2. Per germline, CDR1 SGHNT and CDR2 YYREEE (reference sequence). Germline trimming cut 5 bases from V and 3 bases from J; bases unmatched to any gene: 8. The CDR3 covers 15 residues. The CDR3 region is CASSHLAGDIYEQYF. CDR3 nucleotides: TGTGCCAGCAGTCATCTAGCGGGGGACATCTACGAGCAGTACTTC. The full variable domain, rest sourced from reference TRBV5-4 and TRBJ2-7, is ETGVTQSPTHLIKTRGQQVTLRCSSQSGHNTVSWYQQALGQGPQFIFQYYREEENGRGNFPPRFSGLQFPNYSSELNVNALELDDSALYLCASSHLAGDIYEQYFGPGTRLTVT.

This clone was counted between two and nine times. The rearrangement links TRBV6-5 to TRBJ2-5; D is undetermined. Germline loops: CDR1 MNHEY, CDR2 SVGAGI. The CDR3 contains 14 residues. V dropped 0 bases and J dropped 6 bases, with 11 bases sitting between them. The CDR3 DNA follows: TGTGCCAGCAGTTACTCCGGCGGTACGAAGACCCAGTACTTC. Its translation is CASSYSGGTKTQYF.

The rearrangement joins TRBV27 to TRBJ2-6, with 7 bases that match TRBD1. The CDR3 runs 16 residues. Germline CDR1 is MNHEY and CDR2 is SMNVEV (reference sequence). V dropped 6 bases and J dropped 0; count of bases not matched to a gene: 5. In DNA form, the CDR3 reads TGTGCCAGCAGAGGACAGGCGTCCTCTGGGGCCAACGTCCTGACTTTC. This translates into CASRGQASSGANVLTF.

V usage is TRBV7-2 and J usage is TRBJ2-5, with TRBD2 matching 9 bases. Trimming took 4 bases from V and 3 from J; bases not matched to a gene: 6. CDR3 size: 15 residues. In germline, CDR1 is SGHTA, CDR2 FQGNSA. This chain's CDR3 is CASSYQRGAEETQYF. In nucleotides, the CDR3 is TGTGCCAGCAGCTATCAGCGGGGGGCCGAAGAGACCCAGTACTTC.

This clone was detected once. The chain joins TRBV5-4 to TRBJ2-1; 7 bases map to TRBD1. From germline, CDR1 is SGHNT and CDR2 YYREEE (reference sequence). The CDR3 extends over 15 amino acids. Germline trimming cut 4 bases from V and 5 bases from J; bases unmatched to any gene: 9. This CDR3 reads CASSNRDSLNNEQFF. The CDR3, as DNA: TGTGCCAGCAGCAACCGGGACAGCCTTAACAATGAGCAGTTCTTC.

The gene calls are TRBV9 and TRBJ2-2; the match to TRBD2 covers 10 bases. The CDR3 spans 17 residues. CDR1 is SGDLS, CDR2 YYNGEE, per germline. V shed 0 bases and J 4 bases; nucleotides not matched to a gene: 6. In DNA, the CDR3 is TGTGCCAGCAGCGTAGGGGGGCTAGCGGGGGCCACCGGGGAGCTGTTTTTT. This translates into CASSVGGLAGATGELFF.

In this sample, this clone turned up a few times. The CDR3 loop reads CASSYGQGDGELFF. The CDR3 DNA follows: TGTGCCAGCAGTTACGGCCAGGGGGACGGGGAGCTGTTTTTT. The chain couples TRBV6-6 to TRBJ2-2; 7 bases fit TRBD1. The trim removed 2 bases at V and 7 bases at J, leaving 4 bases unmatched. Per the germline V gene, CDR1 is MNHNY and CDR2 is SVGAGI (reference sequence). The CDR3 length is 14 residues.

This clone occurred a few times. This chain joins TRBV28 and TRBJ2-7, with D hard to call. Trimming shortened V by 1 base and J by 5 bases, and 9 bases separated the two germline ends. The CDR3 has 13 residues. Germline V gene lookup returns CDR1 MDHEN and CDR2 SYDVKM. CDR3 DNA: TGTGCCAGCAGTTTATCATTCCCCCACGAGCAGTACTTC. Protein: CASSLSFPHEQYF.